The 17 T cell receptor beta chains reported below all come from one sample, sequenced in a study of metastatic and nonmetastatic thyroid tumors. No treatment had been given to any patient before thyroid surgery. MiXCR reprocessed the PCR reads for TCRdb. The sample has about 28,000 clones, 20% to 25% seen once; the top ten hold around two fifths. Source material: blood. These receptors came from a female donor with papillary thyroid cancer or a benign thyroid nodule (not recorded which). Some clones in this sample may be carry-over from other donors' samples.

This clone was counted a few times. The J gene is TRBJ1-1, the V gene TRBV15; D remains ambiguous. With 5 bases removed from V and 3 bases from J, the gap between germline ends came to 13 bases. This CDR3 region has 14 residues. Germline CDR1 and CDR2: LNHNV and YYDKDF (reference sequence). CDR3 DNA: TGTGCCACCAGCCCCCCTTGCGGGGACACTGAAGCTTTCTTT. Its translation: CATSPPCGDTEAFF.

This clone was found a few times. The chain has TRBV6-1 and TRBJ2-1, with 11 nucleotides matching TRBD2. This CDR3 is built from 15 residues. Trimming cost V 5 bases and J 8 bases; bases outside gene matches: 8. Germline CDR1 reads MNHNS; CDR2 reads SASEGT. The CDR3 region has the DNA TGTGCCAGCAGTCGACCTAGCGGGAGGAAGTATGAGCAGTTCTTC. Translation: CASSRPSGRKYEQFF.

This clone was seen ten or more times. CDR3 in amino acids: CAWSVPTAVQTQYF. The CDR3 region has the DNA TGTGCCTGGAGTGTCCCCACGGCGGTGCAGACCCAGTACTTC. This chain joins TRBV30 and TRBJ2-5; D unresolved. The CDR3 length is 14 residues. V was trimmed by 0 bases and J by 6 bases, leaving 14 bases between them. In germline, CDR1 is GTSNPN, CDR2 SVGIG (reference sequence).

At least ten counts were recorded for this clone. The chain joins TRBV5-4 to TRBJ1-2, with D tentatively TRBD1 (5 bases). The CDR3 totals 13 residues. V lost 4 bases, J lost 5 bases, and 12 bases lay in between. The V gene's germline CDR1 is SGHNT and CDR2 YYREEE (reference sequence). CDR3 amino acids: CASSPRDSYGYTF. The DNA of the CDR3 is TGTGCCAGCAGCCCCAGGGATTCGTATGGCTACACCTTC. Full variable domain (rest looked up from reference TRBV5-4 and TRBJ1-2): ETGVTQSPTHLIKTRGQQVTLRCSSQSGHNTVSWYQQALGQGPQFIFQYYREEENGRGNFPPRFSGLQFPNYSSELNVNALELDDSALYLCASSPRDSYGYTFGSGTRLTVV.

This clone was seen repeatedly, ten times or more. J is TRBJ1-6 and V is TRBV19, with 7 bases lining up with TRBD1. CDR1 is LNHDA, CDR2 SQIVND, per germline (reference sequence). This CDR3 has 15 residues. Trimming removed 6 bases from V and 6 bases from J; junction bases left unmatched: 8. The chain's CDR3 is CASSDRRGFNSPLHF. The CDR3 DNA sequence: TGTGCCAGTAGCGACCGCAGGGGGTTTAATTCACCCCTCCACTTT.

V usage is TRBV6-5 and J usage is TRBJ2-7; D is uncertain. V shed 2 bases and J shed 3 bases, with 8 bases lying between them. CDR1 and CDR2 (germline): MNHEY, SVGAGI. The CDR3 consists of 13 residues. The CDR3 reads CASSYGLNYEQYF. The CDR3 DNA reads TGTGCCAGCAGTTACGGGTTAAACTACGAGCAGTACTTC.

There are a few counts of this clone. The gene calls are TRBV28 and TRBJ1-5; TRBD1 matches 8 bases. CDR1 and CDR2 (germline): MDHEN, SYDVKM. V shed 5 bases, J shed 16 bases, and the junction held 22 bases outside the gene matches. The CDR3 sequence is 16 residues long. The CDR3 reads CASSTDRGYRNQPHHF. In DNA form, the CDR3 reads TGTGCCAGCAGTACCGACAGGGGATATAGGAATCAGCCTCATCATTTT.

This CDR3 is CANGLVHTDTQYF. Written as DNA, the CDR3 is TGTGCCAACGGACTAGTCCACACAGATACGCAGTATTTT. The chain carries TRBV7-2 and TRBJ2-3, with TRBD2 identical over 7 bases. The CDR3 contains 13 residues. In germline, CDR1 is SGHTA, CDR2 FQGNSA. The V segment lost 10 bases and the J segment 2 bases; nucleotides outside the gene matches: 6.

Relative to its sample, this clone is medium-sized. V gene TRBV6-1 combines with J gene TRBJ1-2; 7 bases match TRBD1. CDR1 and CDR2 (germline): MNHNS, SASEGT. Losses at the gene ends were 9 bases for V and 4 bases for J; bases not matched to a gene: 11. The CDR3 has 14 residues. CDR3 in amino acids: CASRSATGLYGYTF. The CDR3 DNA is TGTGCCAGTAGATCCGCGACAGGGCTCTATGGCTACACCTTC.

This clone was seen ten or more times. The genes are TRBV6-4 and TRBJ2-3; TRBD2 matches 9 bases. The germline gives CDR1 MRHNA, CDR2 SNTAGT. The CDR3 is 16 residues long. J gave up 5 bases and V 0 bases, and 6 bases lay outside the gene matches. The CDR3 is CASSDSGGGALDTQYF. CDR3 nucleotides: TGTGCCAGCAGTGACTCCGGCGGGGGGGCCTTAGATACGCAGTATTTT.

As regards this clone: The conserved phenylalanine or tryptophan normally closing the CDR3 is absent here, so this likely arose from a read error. For the CDR3, the DNA is TGTGCCAGCAGTGAAAAGGCGGCGCTTTATTCTGACATTGAAGCTTTCATT. This encodes CASSEKAALYSDIEAFI. The chain joins TRBV6-1 to TRBJ1-1, with unresolved D. The length of the CDR3 is 17 residues. The V end was cut by 2 bases, the J end by 7 bases, with 23 bases between. CDR1 and CDR2 from the germline V gene are MNHNS and SASEGT.

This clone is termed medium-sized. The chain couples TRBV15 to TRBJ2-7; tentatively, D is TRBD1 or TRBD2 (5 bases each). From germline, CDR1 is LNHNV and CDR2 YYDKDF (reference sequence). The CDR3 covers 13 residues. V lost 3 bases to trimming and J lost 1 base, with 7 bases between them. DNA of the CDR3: TGTGCCACCAGCAGTGGGACGTCCTACGAGCAGTACTTC. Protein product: CATSSGTSYEQYF.

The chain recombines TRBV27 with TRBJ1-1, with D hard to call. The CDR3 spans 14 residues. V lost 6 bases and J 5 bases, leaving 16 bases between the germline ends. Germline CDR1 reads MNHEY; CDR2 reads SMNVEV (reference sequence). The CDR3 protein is CASSLSGVVTEAFF. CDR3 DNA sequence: TGTGCCAGCAGCCTGAGTGGTGTAGTGACTGAAGCTTTCTTT.

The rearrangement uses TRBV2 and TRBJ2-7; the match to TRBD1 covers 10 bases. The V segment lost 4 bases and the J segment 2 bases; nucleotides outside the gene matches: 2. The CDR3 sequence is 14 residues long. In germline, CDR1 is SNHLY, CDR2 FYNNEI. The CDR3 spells CASSADRGAYEQYF. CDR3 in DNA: TGTGCCAGCAGTGCGGACAGGGGGGCCTACGAGCAGTACTTC.

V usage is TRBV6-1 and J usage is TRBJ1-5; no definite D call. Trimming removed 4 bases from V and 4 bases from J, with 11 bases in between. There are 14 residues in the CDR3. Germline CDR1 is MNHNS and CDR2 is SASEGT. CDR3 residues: CASSAGPDNQPQHF. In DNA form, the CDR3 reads TGTGCCAGCAGTGCGGGCCCCGATAATCAGCCCCAGCATTTT.

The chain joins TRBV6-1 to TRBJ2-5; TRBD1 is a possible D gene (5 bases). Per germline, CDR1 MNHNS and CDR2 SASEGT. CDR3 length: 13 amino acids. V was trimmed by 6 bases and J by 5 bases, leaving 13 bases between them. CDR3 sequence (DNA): TGTGCCAGCAGGGATCAGGGCCTGGAGACCCAGTACTTC. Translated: CASRDQGLETQYF.

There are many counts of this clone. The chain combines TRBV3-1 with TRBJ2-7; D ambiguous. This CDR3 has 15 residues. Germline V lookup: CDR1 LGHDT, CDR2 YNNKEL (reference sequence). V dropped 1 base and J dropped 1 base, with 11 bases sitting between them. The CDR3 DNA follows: TGTGCCAGCAGCCAAGCCCATGGCGCTTCCTACGAGCAGTACTTC. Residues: CASSQAHGASYEQYF.